The clone carrying this T cell receptor (beta chain) came up a few times. The antigen is unknown. The entry originates in a study of shared clonotypes between healthy human individuals. The study, taken as a whole, reports: A small donor pool kept down the genetic and exposure-history diversity that was represented.

Without sorting, samples used tens of millions of PBMCs for genomic DNA. Authors' methods: As immunoSEQ supplied junction-only sequences (without quality scores), filtering differed. Generated by immunoSEQ multiplex PCR, the TCRdb table keeps only in-frame clones and is missing some. The V and J calls and clone size were taken over from that table, and D and trimming were inferred from the DNA. The sample has fewer than 600,000 clones, 79% seen once. The CDR3 runs to 14 residues. CDR1 MNHNS and CDR2 SASEGT come from the germline V gene. V shed 3 bases, J shed 4 bases, and the junction held 3 bases outside the gene matches.

The specimen sequenced was PBMCs. The chain links TRBV6-1 to TRBJ1-5; 7 bases agree with TRBD1. This TCR came from a woman aged 40 to 50 in good health. Some clones in this sample may be carry-over from other donors' samples. The CDR3: CASSDPGQNQPQHF. Here the CDR3 DNA reads TGTGCCAGCAGTGATCCGGGACAGAATCAGCCCCAGCATTTT.